What follows are 18 T cell receptor beta chains derived from one specimen sequenced in a study of regulatory and conventional T cells in RAG deficiency. The method was immunoSEQ multiplex PCR; TCRdb's version includes in-frame clones alone and lacks a portion of them. The table has more than 30,000 clones, approximately 90% seen once. The sample also formed part of further work on regulatory T cells. That paper adds: The primer mix had 52 TRBV and 13 TRBJ primers.

The sequenced sample consisted of CD8+ T cells sorted from blood. The origin of the receptors is a human donor in good health.

J is TRBJ2-3 and V is TRBV6-4, with TRBD1 identical over 10 bases. The CDR3 is 15 amino acids. Germline CDR1 reads MRHNA; CDR2 reads SNTAGT. V was clipped by 3 bases and J by 0 bases; unmatched bases: 0. The CDR3 region has the DNA TGTGCCAGCAGTGAGACAGGGGGCAGCACAGATACGCAGTATTTT. Translation: CASSETGGSTDTQYF.

The chain recombines TRBV11-2 with TRBJ2-7; no clear D. Trimming removed 5 bases at V and 2 bases at J, with 10 bases between. This CDR3 region has 13 residues. Germline V CDR1 and CDR2: SGHAT, FQNNGV. This chain's CDR3 is CASSPRTAYEQYF. In DNA, the CDR3 is TGTGCCAGCAGCCCCCGTACCGCCTACGAGCAGTACTTC.

J is TRBJ2-7 and V is TRBV6-1; unclear D gene. The CDR3 has 15 residues. The germline V gene has CDR1 MNHNS and CDR2 SASEGT. Trimming left V 2 bases short and J 2 bases short, with 13 bases between. CDR3 nucleotides: TGTGCCAGCAGTGAAAGTTCGTCGATCGCCTACGAGCAGTACTTC. Protein product: CASSESSSIAYEQYF.

The rearrangement links TRBV9 to TRBJ2-2; D not resolved. The CDR3 has 12 amino acids. The V end lost 4 bases, the J end lost 6 bases, and 7 bases lay between the germline ends. Germline V gene sequence: CDR1 SGDLS, CDR2 YYNGEE. CDR3 nucleotide sequence: TGTGCCAGCAGCATATCGTCCGGGGAGCTGTTTTTT. Its protein is CASSISSGELFF.

The J gene is TRBJ1-1, the V gene TRBV7-3, with TRBD1 matching over 10 bases. Trimming took 5 bases from V and 6 from J; bases not matched to a gene: 6. This CDR3 has 14 residues. Looked up from germline, CDR1 is SGHTA and CDR2 is FQGTGA. CDR3: CASSPTGGASEAFF. CDR3 nucleotide sequence: TGTGCCAGCAGCCCGACAGGGGGCGCGTCTGAAGCTTTCTTT.

This sequence joins TRBV27 and TRBJ1-2, with TRBD1 as a possible D gene (6 bases). The CDR3 extends over 15 amino acids. V was shortened by 2 bases and J by 0 bases, with 10 bases between the two germline ends. The germline V gene has CDR1 MNHEY and CDR2 SMNVEV (reference sequence). CDR3 coding DNA: TGTGCCAGCAGTTTACAGGGGCTAGCTAACTATGGCTACACCTTC. It encodes CASSLQGLANYGYTF.

The V gene is TRBV5-5, the J gene TRBJ1-2; a possible D gene is TRBD1 (6 bases). This CDR3 region has 14 residues. V shed 7 bases and J shed 9 bases, with 22 bases lying between them. CDR1 and CDR2 (germline): SGHKS, YYEKEE (reference sequence). The CDR3 DNA reads as TGTGCCAGCGGATCAGGGGAGGAAGCTGAGAGCTACACCTTC. Translating it yields CASGSGEEAESYTF.

V is TRBV5-1 and J is TRBJ1-1; 7 positions match TRBD1. The CDR3 covers 13 residues. Per germline, CDR1 SGHRS and CDR2 YFSETQ. V lost 3 bases and J lost 4; bases outside the gene matches: 3. The CDR3 spells CASSSGQVTEAFF. CDR3 nucleotides: TGCGCCAGCAGCTCCGGACAGGTCACTGAAGCTTTCTTT.

The rearrangement joins TRBV12-5 to TRBJ2-1, with 8 positions matching TRBD2. CDR3 length: 15 residues. Germline V gives CDR1 LGHNT, CDR2 FRNRAP. The junction had 7 bases not matched to a gene; V was cut back by 0 bases and J by 9 bases. The CDR3 region has the DNA TGTGCTAGTGGTTTGGTAGCGGGAGAGAATGGTGAGCAGTTCTTC. This gives the protein CASGLVAGENGEQFF.

J is TRBJ2-3 and V is TRBV6-1, with 8 bases matching TRBD1. There are 15 residues in the CDR3. Germline V gene sequence: CDR1 MNHNS, CDR2 SASEGT. After removal of 6 bases from V and 5 bases from J, the junction contained 10 bases not matched to a gene. Here the CDR3 DNA reads TGTGCCAGCAGAGCTCTGGACAGGGTGGTAGATACGCAGTATTTT. Translating it yields CASRALDRVVDTQYF.

V gene TRBV5-1 combines with J gene TRBJ2-7; 10 bases match TRBD1. The CDR3 is 14 amino acids. Trimming took 4 bases from V and 2 from J; bases not matched to a gene: 3. The germline V gene encodes CDR1 SGHRS and CDR2 YFSETQ. The CDR3 region is CASSSGTGAYEQYF. DNA of the CDR3: TGCGCCAGCAGCAGCGGGACAGGGGCCTACGAGCAGTACTTC.

The genes are TRBV6-6 and TRBJ1-1; D unclear. CDR3 length: 14 residues. V lost 0 bases and J lost 2, with 7 bases in between. Germline V CDR1 and CDR2: MNHNY, SVGAGI (reference sequence). CDR3 amino acids: CASSYSAGNTEAFF. The CDR3 nucleotides are TGTGCCAGCAGTTACTCGGCGGGAAACACTGAAGCTTTCTTT.

This chain links TRBV19 with TRBJ2-2, with D possibly being TRBD2 (5 bases). The CDR3 spans 12 residues. Germline V lookup: CDR1 LNHDA, CDR2 SQIVND (reference sequence). Here the CDR3 reads CAAGRITGELFF. The CDR3 DNA follows: TGTGCGGCGGGCAGAATCACCGGGGAGCTGTTTTTT.

The V gene is TRBV15, the J gene TRBJ1-5, with D uncertain. The ends were cut back, 1 base at V and 2 bases at J, with 9 bases in the middle. CDR1 and CDR2 (germline): LNHNV, YYDKDF (reference sequence). The CDR3 has 15 amino acids. The CDR3 region is CATSRGSGGNQPQHF. Written as DNA, the CDR3 is TGTGCCACCAGCAGAGGTAGCGGGGGCAATCAGCCCCAGCATTTT.

The J gene is TRBJ2-3, the V gene TRBV6-5; D gene uncertain. The germline V gene has CDR1 MNHEY and CDR2 SVGAGI. Trimming removed 0 bases at V and 6 bases at J, with 13 bases between. This CDR3 has 15 amino acids. CDR3 protein: CASSYSAPGGDTQYF. In DNA form, the CDR3 reads TGTGCCAGCAGTTACTCAGCTCCGGGTGGGGATACGCAGTATTTT.

The chain links TRBV9 to TRBJ2-1, with 9 positions matching TRBD2. V trimming: 3 bases; J trimming: 8 bases; junction bases outside the gene matches: 12. There are 16 residues in the CDR3. CDR1 and CDR2 (germline): SGDLS, YYNGEE. CDR3 protein: CASSDSGRTRSYEQFF. The CDR3, as DNA: TGTGCCAGCAGCGACAGCGGGAGGACTCGATCCTATGAGCAGTTCTTC.

This chain joins TRBV27 and TRBJ1-1; D ambiguous. The germline CDR1 and CDR2 sequences are MNHEY and SMNVEV (reference sequence). This CDR3 is built from 13 residues. Trimming pared 3 bases from V and 1 base from J, leaving 6 bases between. In DNA form, the CDR3 reads TGTGCCAGCAGTTTTTCGGGGAACACTGAAGCTTTCTTT. It encodes CASSFSGNTEAFF.

The chain recombines TRBV9 with TRBJ1-3; 7 nucleotides line up with TRBD1. The CDR3 covers 17 residues. The germline V gene encodes CDR1 SGDLS and CDR2 YYNGEE. V trimming: 0 bases; J trimming: 0 bases; junction bases outside the gene matches: 6. The CDR3 DNA reads TGTGCCAGCAGCGTAGCTACAGGGGACAACTCTGGAAACACCATATATTTT. Its translation: CASSVATGDNSGNTIYF. Together with reference TRBV9 and TRBJ1-3, the CDR3 gives the full variable domain: DSGVTQTPKHLITATGQRVTLRCSPRSGDLSVYWYQQSLDQGLQFLIQYYNGEERAKGNILERFSAQQFPDLHSELNLSSLELGDSALYFCASSVATGDNSGNTIYFGEGSWLTVV.